Below, 10 T cell receptor beta chains from the same sample are listed, as sequenced in a study of control samples from healthy donors and cancer patients. Sequencing used immunoSEQ multiplex PCR; TCRdb keeps in-frame clones, though not all of them. The sample lists roughly 100,000 clones, about 90% seen once, with 2% to 2.5% in the top ten. Sequenced sample: blood. Every receptor here comes from a woman under 30 in good health.

A few counts support this clone. The chain links TRBV6-5 to TRBJ1-1; D is undetermined. Germline loops: CDR1 MNHEY, CDR2 SVGAGI. V was pared by 5 bases and J by 1 base, with 8 bases between. The CDR3 runs to 13 residues. CDR3 amino acids: CASSPGENTEAFF. CDR3 in DNA: TGTGCCAGCAGTCCGGGTGAGAACACTGAAGCTTTCTTT.

V is TRBV30 and J is TRBJ1-5, with 12 nucleotides matching TRBD1. V lost 3 bases and J lost 6; bases outside the gene matches: 6. Germline V gene data show CDR1 as GTSNPN and CDR2 as SVGIG (reference sequence). The CDR3 totals 15 residues. The CDR3 protein is CAWSLGTGGSQPQHF. Here the CDR3 DNA reads TGTGCCTGGAGCCTAGGGACAGGGGGCTCTCAGCCCCAGCATTTT.

The CDR3: CASSPRWKGSSYEQYF. In DNA, the CDR3 is TGTGCCAGCAGCCCCCGGTGGAAAGGGAGCTCCTACGAGCAGTACTTC. This chain joins TRBV7-9 and TRBJ2-7; maybe TRBD2 (5 bases). Germline CDR1 SEHNR, CDR2 FQNEAQ (reference sequence). V lost 5 bases, J lost 0 bases, and 17 bases lay in between. The length of the CDR3 is 16 residues.

This chain uses TRBV7-9 with TRBJ2-3; D not certain. The V gene's germline CDR1 is SEHNR and CDR2 FQNEAQ (reference sequence). The V and J ends lost 5 bases and 2 bases respectively, with 5 bases between them. The CDR3 contains 12 residues. Here the CDR3 DNA reads TGTGCCAGCAGCCCCTACACAGATACGCAGTATTTT. Its protein is CASSPYTDTQYF.

This chain joins TRBV7-8 and TRBJ1-4; unclear D gene. The germline CDR1 and CDR2 sequences are SGHVS and FQNEAQ. The V gene lost 1 base and the J gene lost 6 bases, with 15 bases spanning the gap. The CDR3 loop spans 16 amino acids. CDR3 coding DNA: TGTGCCAGCAGCTTAGTGGACCTGAGGTTTCATGAAAAACTGTTTTTT. It specifies CASSLVDLRFHEKLFF.

The chain couples TRBV7-2 to TRBJ2-3, with unresolved D. This CDR3 has 12 amino acids. The germline gives CDR1 SGHTA, CDR2 FQGNSA. Trimming shortened V by 1 base and J by 8 bases, and 7 bases separated the two germline ends. In DNA, the CDR3 is TGTGCCAGCAGCTTAGGCGTAGGTACGCAGTATTTT. Translation: CASSLGVGTQYF. Together with reference TRBV7-2 and TRBJ2-3, the CDR3 gives the full variable domain: GAGVSQSPSNKVTEKGKDVELRCDPISGHTALYWYRQSLGQGLEFLIYFQGNSAPDKSGLPSDRFSAERTGGSVSTLTIQRTQQEDSAVYLCASSLGVGTQYFGPGTRLTVL.

The V gene is TRBV11-2, the J gene TRBJ2-3; D is unclear. The CDR3 is 14 amino acids. V was trimmed by 1 base and J by 1 base, leaving 6 bases between them. Germline-derived CDR1 and CDR2 are SGHAT and FQNNGV. The CDR3 protein is CASSLAFGTDTQYF. DNA of the CDR3: TGTGCCAGCAGCTTAGCTTTTGGCACAGATACGCAGTATTTT.

The genes are TRBV28 and TRBJ2-7, with D maybe TRBD2 (6 bases). Trimming shortened V by 5 bases and J by 4 bases, and 15 bases separated the two germline ends. This CDR3 is 14 amino acids long. Germline loops: CDR1 MDHEN, CDR2 SYDVKM. The CDR3 DNA reads TGTGCCAGCAGTGGCCCGCGGGACCATTACGAGCAGTACTTC. This translates into CASSGPRDHYEQYF.

V gene TRBV21-1 combines with J gene TRBJ2-4; TRBD2, the table's D call, lacks a check against the DNA. TRBV21-1 is classified as a pseudogene. The CDR3 extends over 16 amino acids. CDR3 coding DNA: TGTGCCAGCAGAAAAGGGAGGTCCCTTAAGAAAAACATTCAGTACTTC. It is translated as CASRKGRSLKKNIQYF.

The CDR3 loop reads CASSYHPHSGGSTDTQYF. CDR3 nucleotide sequence: TGTGCCAGCAGTTACCACCCCCATTCGGGGGGGAGCACAGATACGCAGTATTTT. The chain has TRBV27 and TRBJ2-3; TRBD2 aligns across 8 bases. V shed 4 bases, J shed 0 bases, and the junction held 12 bases outside the gene matches. The CDR3 contains 18 residues. The V gene's germline CDR1 is MNHEY and CDR2 SMNVEV (reference sequence).